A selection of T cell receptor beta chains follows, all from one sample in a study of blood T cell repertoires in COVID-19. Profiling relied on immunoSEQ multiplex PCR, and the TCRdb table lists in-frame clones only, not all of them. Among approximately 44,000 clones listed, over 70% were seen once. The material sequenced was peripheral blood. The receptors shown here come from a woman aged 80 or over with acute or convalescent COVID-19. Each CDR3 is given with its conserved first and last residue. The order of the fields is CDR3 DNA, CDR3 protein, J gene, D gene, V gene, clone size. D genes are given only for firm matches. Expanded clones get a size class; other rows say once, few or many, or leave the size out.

CDR3nt: TGTGCCAGCTCACCGGGGACATCTGGTTTGAACACTGAAGCTTTCTTT
CDR3aa: CASSPGTSGLNTEAFF
j_gene: TRBJ1-1
d_gene: -
v_gene: TRBV18
abundance: -

CDR3nt: TGTGCCAGCAGCCCCCGGGTAGCGGGAGACACAGATACGCAGTATTTT
CDR3aa: CASSPRVAGDTDTQYF
j_gene: TRBJ2-3
d_gene: TRBD2
v_gene: TRBV9
abundance: -

CDR3nt: TGTGCCAGTCGGAGGGACTCCCTAGGAGGAAACACCATATATTTT
CDR3aa: CASRRDSLGGNTIYF
j_gene: TRBJ1-3
d_gene: -
v_gene: TRBV28
abundance: once

CDR3nt: TGTGCCAGCAGCCAGGGACACTTACTCAATCAGCCCCAGCATTTT
CDR3aa: CASSQGHLLNQPQHF
j_gene: TRBJ1-5
d_gene: -
v_gene: TRBV3-1/TRBV3-2
abundance: -

CDR3nt: TGTGCCAGCAGCTTACCTTTTAGCGGGAGGAAAAGAAATGAGCAGTTCTTC
CDR3aa: CASSLPFSGRKRNEQFF
j_gene: TRBJ2-1
d_gene: TRBD2
v_gene: TRBV11-2
abundance: few

CDR3nt: TGTGCCTGGAGCCTAGGGGAAGCGACTGAAGCTTTCTTT
CDR3aa: CAWSLGEATEAFF
j_gene: TRBJ1-1
d_gene: -
v_gene: TRBV30
abundance: -

CDR3nt: TGTGCCAGCTCACTTATCCAACTAGCGGGCTCAAGCTCCTACGAGCAGTACTTC
CDR3aa: CASSLIQLAGSSSYEQYF
j_gene: TRBJ2-7
d_gene: TRBD2
v_gene: TRBV18
abundance: -

CDR3nt: TGTGCCAGCAGCTTCGACATGCTTTTGGATGGCTACACCTTC
CDR3aa: CASSFDMLLDGYTF
j_gene: TRBJ1-2
d_gene: -
v_gene: TRBV5-6
abundance: -

CDR3nt: TGTGCCAGCAGTTTAGAAGCGGGAAGGGTCTACGAGCAGTACTTC
CDR3aa: CASSLEAGRVYEQYF
j_gene: TRBJ2-7
d_gene: TRBD2
v_gene: TRBV27
abundance: -

CDR3nt: TGTGCCAGCAGTTACTCAGTGGGGGGTGCCTACGAGCAGTACTTC
CDR3aa: CASSYSVGGAYEQYF
j_gene: TRBJ2-7
d_gene: -
v_gene: TRBV6-5
abundance: -

CDR3nt: TGTGCCTCGGGACACCCACCGGTGGGTCAGCCCCAGCATTTT
CDR3aa: CASGHPPVGQPQHF
j_gene: TRBJ1-5
d_gene: -
v_gene: TRBV30
abundance: -

CDR3nt: TGTGCCAGCTCACCAGGGACAGGGACGGATCAGCCCCAGCATTTT
CDR3aa: CASSPGTGTDQPQHF
j_gene: TRBJ1-5
d_gene: TRBD1
v_gene: TRBV18
abundance: -

CDR3nt: TGTGCCAGCAGCTTGGCAGGGGGAGACACCATATATTTT
CDR3aa: CASSLAGGDTIYF
j_gene: TRBJ1-3
d_gene: TRBD1
v_gene: TRBV11-2
abundance: -

CDR3nt: TGTGCCAGCAGTCCCTCGACTAGCGGGATTATTGAGCAGTTCTTC
CDR3aa: CASSPSTSGIIEQFF
j_gene: TRBJ2-1
d_gene: TRBD2
v_gene: TRBV27
abundance: -

CDR3nt: TGTGCCAGCACCAAAACCGGGGACATGAACACTGAAGCTTTCTTT
CDR3aa: CASTKTGDMNTEAFF
j_gene: TRBJ1-1
d_gene: -
v_gene: TRBV6-5
abundance: -

CDR3nt: TGTGCCAGCAGTCCTACAGGGATTAAGGATCAGCCCCAGCATTTT
CDR3aa: CASSPTGIKDQPQHF
j_gene: TRBJ1-5
d_gene: -
v_gene: TRBV7-6
abundance: once

CDR3nt: TGCGCCAGCAGCGACGACACAGGGGGCAGAACTGAAGCTTTCTTT
CDR3aa: CASSDDTGGRTEAFF
j_gene: TRBJ1-1
d_gene: TRBD1
v_gene: TRBV5-1
abundance: -

CDR3nt: TGTGCCAGCAGCCGTGACAGGGGAGACACTGAAGCTTTCTTT
CDR3aa: CASSRDRGDTEAFF
j_gene: TRBJ1-1
d_gene: TRBD1
v_gene: TRBV7-2
abundance: -

CDR3nt: TGCGCCAGCAGCACTTTCCCAGCCAGGGGTAACAATGAGCAGTTCTTC
CDR3aa: CASSTFPARGNNEQFF
j_gene: TRBJ2-1
d_gene: -
v_gene: TRBV5-1
abundance: few

CDR3nt: TGTGCCAGTAGTAACCGAATCCGGGTTCCCTACGAGCAGTACTTC
CDR3aa: CASSNRIRVPYEQYF
j_gene: TRBJ2-7
d_gene: -
v_gene: TRBV19
abundance: -

CDR3nt: TGTGCCAGCAGTGCGGCGCAGGGGGCTAACACTGAAGCTTTCTTT
CDR3aa: CASSAAQGANTEAFF
j_gene: TRBJ1-1
d_gene: TRBD1
v_gene: TRBV2
abundance: -

CDR3nt: TGTGCCAGCAGTCAGTTTGGGACAGCCTTCGGCCGTTCTAACAATGAGCAGTTCTTC
CDR3aa: CASSQFGTAFGRSNNEQFF
j_gene: TRBJ2-1
d_gene: TRBD1
v_gene: TRBV27
abundance: -

CDR3nt: TGTGCCAGCAGCTTAGCGGGAGGTCTCACAGATACGCAGTATTTT
CDR3aa: CASSLAGGLTDTQYF
j_gene: TRBJ2-3
d_gene: TRBD2
v_gene: TRBV11-2
abundance: -

CDR3nt: TGTGCCAGCAGCTTCAGGAGGGGTGTAAACTATGGCTACACCTTC
CDR3aa: CASSFRRGVNYGYTF
j_gene: TRBJ1-2
d_gene: -
v_gene: TRBV7-2
abundance: -

CDR3nt: TGTGCCAGCAGTTACTCGAGAGGGACTAACCTCTACGAGCAGTACTTC
CDR3aa: CASSYSRGTNLYEQYF
j_gene: TRBJ2-7
d_gene: TRBD2
v_gene: TRBV6-2/TRBV6-3
abundance: -

CDR3nt: TGTGCCAGCAGCCACAGGGGAAGGACCCTCCACTTT
CDR3aa: CASSHRGRTLHF
j_gene: TRBJ1-6
d_gene: -
v_gene: TRBV4-2
abundance: -

CDR3nt: TGTGCCAGCTCAGTGACAGGGAACACTGAAGCTTTCTTT
CDR3aa: CASSVTGNTEAFF
j_gene: TRBJ1-1
d_gene: -
v_gene: TRBV18
abundance: -

CDR3nt: TGTGCCAGCACCCAGGGCAATCAGCCCCAGCATTTT
CDR3aa: CASTQGNQPQHF
j_gene: TRBJ1-5
d_gene: -
v_gene: TRBV12-3/TRBV12-4
abundance: -

CDR3nt: TGCGCCAGCAGCTTGGGGACTAGCGGGAGCGAGCAGTACTTC
CDR3aa: CASSLGTSGSEQYF
j_gene: TRBJ2-7
d_gene: TRBD2
v_gene: TRBV5-1
abundance: many

CDR3nt: TGTGCCAGCAGAGTAGGAGAGTATGGCTACACCTTC
CDR3aa: CASRVGEYGYTF
j_gene: TRBJ1-2
d_gene: -
v_gene: TRBV2
abundance: -

CDR3nt: TGTGCCAGTAGTATCAGGGGACAGTATACTGAAGCTTTCTTT
CDR3aa: CASSIRGQYTEAFF
j_gene: TRBJ1-1
d_gene: TRBD1
v_gene: TRBV19
abundance: -

CDR3nt: TGTGCCAGCAGACAAGGGACAGGGCTCAATGAGCAGTTCTTC
CDR3aa: CASRQGTGLNEQFF
j_gene: TRBJ2-1
d_gene: TRBD1
v_gene: TRBV28
abundance: once

CDR3nt: TGTGCCAGCCTGGGGGGAGGAATCAATGAGCAGTTCTTC
CDR3aa: CASLGGGINEQFF
j_gene: TRBJ2-1
d_gene: -
v_gene: TRBV6-5
abundance: once

CDR3nt: TGTGCCAGCAGCCTTGGACGGACAGGGGGGACTAGAGAGACCCAGTACTTC
CDR3aa: CASSLGRTGGTRETQYF
j_gene: TRBJ2-5
d_gene: TRBD1
v_gene: TRBV7-9
abundance: -

CDR3nt: TGTGCCAGCAGTCGGGACAATAGCAATCAGCCCCAGCATTTT
CDR3aa: CASSRDNSNQPQHF
j_gene: TRBJ1-5
d_gene: -
v_gene: TRBV7-2
abundance: -